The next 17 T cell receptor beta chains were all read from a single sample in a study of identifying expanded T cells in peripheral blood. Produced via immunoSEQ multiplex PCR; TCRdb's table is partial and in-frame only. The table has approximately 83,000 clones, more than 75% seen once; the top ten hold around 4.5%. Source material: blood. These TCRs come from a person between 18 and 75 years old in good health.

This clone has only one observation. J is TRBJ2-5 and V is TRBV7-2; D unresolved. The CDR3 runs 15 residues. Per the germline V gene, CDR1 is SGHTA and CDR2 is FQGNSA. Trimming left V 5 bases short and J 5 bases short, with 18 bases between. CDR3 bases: TGTGCCAGCAGCCTCCAGTCGGGTAGATCTGAGACCCAGTACTTC. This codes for CASSLQSGRSETQYF.

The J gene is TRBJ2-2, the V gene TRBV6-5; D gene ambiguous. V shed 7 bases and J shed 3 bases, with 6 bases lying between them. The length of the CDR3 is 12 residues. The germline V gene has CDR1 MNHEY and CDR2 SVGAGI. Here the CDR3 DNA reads TGTGCCAGCAACGGTTACACCGGGGAGCTGTTTTTT. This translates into CASNGYTGELFF.

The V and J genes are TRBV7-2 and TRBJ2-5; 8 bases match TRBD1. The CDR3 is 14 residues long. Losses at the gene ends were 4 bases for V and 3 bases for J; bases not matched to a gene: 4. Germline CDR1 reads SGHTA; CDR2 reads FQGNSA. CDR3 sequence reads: CASSYQGAEETQYF. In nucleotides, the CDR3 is TGTGCCAGCAGCTATCAGGGGGCGGAAGAGACCCAGTACTTC.

Here the CDR3 reads CASGGTRNQPQHF. In nucleotides, the CDR3 is TGTGCCAGCGGTGGGACGCGCAATCAGCCCCAGCATTTT. The rearrangement joins TRBV2 to TRBJ1-5, with D tentatively TRBD1 (5 bases). CDR1 SNHLY and CDR2 FYNNEI come from the germline V gene. The CDR3 is 13 residues long. V was clipped by 8 bases and J by 2 bases, with 10 bases between them.

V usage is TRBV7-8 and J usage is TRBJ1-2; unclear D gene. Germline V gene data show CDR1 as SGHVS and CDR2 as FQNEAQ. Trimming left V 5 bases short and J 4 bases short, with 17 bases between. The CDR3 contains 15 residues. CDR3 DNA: TGTGCCAGCAGCCTAAGGAGGACTAAGGGCTATGGCTACACCTTC. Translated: CASSLRRTKGYGYTF.

The CDR3 DNA is TGTGCCAGCAGTTATCACAGGGGGGCCTACGAGCAGTACTTC. Translating it yields CASSYHRGAYEQYF. The chain recombines TRBV6-5 with TRBJ2-7, with TRBD1 identical over 8 bases. V lost 3 bases, J lost 2 bases, and 3 bases stayed unmatched. CDR3 length: 14 amino acids. Per the germline V gene, CDR1 is MNHEY and CDR2 is SVGAGI.

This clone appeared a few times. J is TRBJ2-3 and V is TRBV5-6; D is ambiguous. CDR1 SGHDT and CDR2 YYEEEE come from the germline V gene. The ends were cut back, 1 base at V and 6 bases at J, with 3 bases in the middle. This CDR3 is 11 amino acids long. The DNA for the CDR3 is TGTGCCAGCAGCTTGTCCGATACGCAGTATTTT. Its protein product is CASSLSDTQYF.

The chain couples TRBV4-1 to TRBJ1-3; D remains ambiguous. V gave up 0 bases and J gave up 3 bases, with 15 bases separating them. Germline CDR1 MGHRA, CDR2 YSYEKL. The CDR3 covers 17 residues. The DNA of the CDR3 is TGCGCCAGCAGCCAAGATGGGAGGGTGTCTCTTGGAAACACCATATATTTT. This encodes CASSQDGRVSLGNTIYF.

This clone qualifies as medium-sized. In DNA form, the CDR3 reads TGTGCCAGCAGGGACGACAGTCGGGGAACACCCCTCCACTTT. It encodes CASRDDSRGTPLHF. V usage is TRBV2 and J usage is TRBJ1-6; weak D call: TRBD1 (5 bases). The V and J ends lost 6 bases and 11 bases respectively, with 17 bases between them. The CDR3 has 14 amino acids. Looked up from germline, CDR1 is SNHLY and CDR2 is FYNNEI.

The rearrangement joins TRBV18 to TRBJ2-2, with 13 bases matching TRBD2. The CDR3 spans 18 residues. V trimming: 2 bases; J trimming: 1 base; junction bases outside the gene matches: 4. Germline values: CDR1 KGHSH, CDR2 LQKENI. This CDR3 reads CASSPRTSGGLNTGELFF. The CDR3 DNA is TGTGCCAGCTCACCAAGGACTAGCGGGGGCCTGAACACCGGGGAGCTGTTTTTT.

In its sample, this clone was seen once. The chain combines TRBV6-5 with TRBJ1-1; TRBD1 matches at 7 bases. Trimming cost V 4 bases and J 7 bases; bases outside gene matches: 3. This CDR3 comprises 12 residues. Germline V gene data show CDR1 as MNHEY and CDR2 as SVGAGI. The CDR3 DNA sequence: TGTGCCAGCAGTTTACAGGGGCTTGAAGCTTTCTTT. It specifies CASSLQGLEAFF.

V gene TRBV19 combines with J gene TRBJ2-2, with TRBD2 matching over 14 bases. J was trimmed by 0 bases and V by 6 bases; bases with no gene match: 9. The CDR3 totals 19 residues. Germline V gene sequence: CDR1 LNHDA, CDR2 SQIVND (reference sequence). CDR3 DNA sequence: TGTGCCAGTAGCCGGAGGACTAGCGGGGGGAACGCGAACACCGGGGAGCTGTTTTTT. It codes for CASSRRTSGGNANTGELFF.

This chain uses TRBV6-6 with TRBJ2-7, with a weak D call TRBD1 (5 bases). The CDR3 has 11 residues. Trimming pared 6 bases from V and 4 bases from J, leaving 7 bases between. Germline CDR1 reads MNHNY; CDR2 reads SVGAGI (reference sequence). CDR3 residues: CASRTAYEQYF. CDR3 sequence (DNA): TGTGCCAGCAGGACAGCTTACGAGCAGTACTTC.

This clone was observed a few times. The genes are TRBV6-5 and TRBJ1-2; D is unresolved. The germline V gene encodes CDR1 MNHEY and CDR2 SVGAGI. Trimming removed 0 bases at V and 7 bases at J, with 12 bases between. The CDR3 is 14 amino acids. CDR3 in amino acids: CASSYSPDAGGYTF. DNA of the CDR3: TGTGCCAGCAGTTACTCGCCGGACGCGGGTGGCTACACCTTC.

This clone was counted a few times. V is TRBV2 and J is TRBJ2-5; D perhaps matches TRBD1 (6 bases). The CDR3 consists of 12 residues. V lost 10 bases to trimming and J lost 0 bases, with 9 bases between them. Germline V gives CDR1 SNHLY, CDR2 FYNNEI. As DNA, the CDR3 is TGTGCCACCGGACAGCACCAAGAGACCCAGTACTTC. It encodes CATGQHQETQYF.

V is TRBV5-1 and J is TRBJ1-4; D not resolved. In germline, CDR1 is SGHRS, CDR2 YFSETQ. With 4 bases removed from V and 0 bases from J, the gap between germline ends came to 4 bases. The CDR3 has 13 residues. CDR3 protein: CASSAATNEKLFF. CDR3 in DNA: TGCGCCAGCAGCGCTGCAACTAATGAAAAACTGTTTTTT.

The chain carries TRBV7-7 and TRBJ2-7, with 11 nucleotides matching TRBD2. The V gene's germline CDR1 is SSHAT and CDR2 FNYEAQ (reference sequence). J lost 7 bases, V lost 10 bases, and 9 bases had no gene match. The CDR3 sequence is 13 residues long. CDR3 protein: CATSPPSGGEQYF. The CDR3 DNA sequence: TGTGCCACTTCCCCGCCTAGCGGGGGGGAGCAGTACTTC.